This T cell receptor beta chain was profiled in a study of cytomegalovirus exposure and HLA in healthy donors. The V gene lost 6 bases and the J gene lost 1 base, with 9 bases spanning the gap. The germline V gene has CDR1 SNHLY and CDR2 FYNNEI. This CDR3 comprises 13 residues. Vbeta (60) and Jbeta (13) primers were used in the PCR. The table came from immunoSEQ multiplex PCR; TCRdb's copy has only in-frame clones and leaves some out. The sample lists 95,000 to 150,000 clones; over 15% were seen once. This clone occurred a few times. The chain recombines TRBV2 with TRBJ1-1, with unresolved D. Input material: PBMCs. This receptor was identified in a woman aged 18-35 years in good health and CMV-seronegative. The CDR3 loop reads CASRSIWNTEAFF. The CDR3 coding sequence is TGTGCCAGCAGATCTATCTGGAACACTGAAGCTTTCTTT. Drawing the rest from reference TRBV2 and TRBJ1-1, the complete variable domain is EPEVTQTPSHQVTQMGQEVILRCVPISNHLYFYWYRQILGQKVEFLVSFYNNEISEKSEIFDDQFSVERPDGSNFTLKIRSTKLEDSAMYFCASRSIWNTEAFFGQGTRLTVV.